This T cell receptor (beta chain) is drawn from a study of T cells in Graves' hyperthyroidism and ophthalmopathy. The study, taken as a whole, reports: Stable hyperthyroidism was told apart from ophthalmopathy by a model built on 13 V-J features. Ophthalmopathy onset followed model prediction by a median approximately 7 months.

Uncontrolled infection, other autoimmune disease, pregnancy or lactation excluded patients. RNA transcripts gave rise to amplified TCR beta CDR3 regions. The HTBI set primed first-round TCR CDR3 RT-PCR. One entry per CDR3 protein, called by TCRdb with MiXCR from the multiplex PCR reads. The table lists some 620,000 distinct CDR3 sequences, roughly 15% of them singletons. In germline, CDR1 is ENHRY, CDR2 SYGVKD. CDR3 size: 16 residues. Trimming cost V 4 bases and J 4 bases; bases outside gene matches: 8. Comment on this clonotype: Its antigen is currently unknown.

The chain couples TRBV10-3 to TRBJ1-5, with 9 positions matching TRBD1. The sequenced material came from blood. This sequence originates from a woman aged 30 to 39 with Graves' hyperthyroidism. Here the CDR3 reads CAISAAGGTGNQPQHF. CDR3 DNA: TGTGCCATCAGTGCAGCGGGGGGGACAGGGAATCAGCCCCAGCATTTT.